Listed below are T cell receptor beta chains from one sample, sequenced in a study of blood T cell repertoires in COVID-19. TCRdb's copy holds only in-frame clones and misses some; the assay was immunoSEQ multiplex PCR. The sample contains 250,000 to 350,000 clones, 89% of which appear only once. The material sequenced was peripheral blood. The receptors were gathered from a woman between 55 and 75 years old with acute or convalescent COVID-19. CDR3s include the opening cysteine and the closing phenylalanine or tryptophan. The D gene is left open where the match is weak. Not all rows give a size; the values are once, few, many and, for expanded clones, a class.

size	D	V	J	DNA	CDR3
-	-	TRBV4-1	TRBJ1-6	TGCGCCAGCAGCCAAGACGGGTATTCACCCCTCCACTTT	CASSQDGYSPLHF
-	-	TRBV9	TRBJ1-3	TGTGCCAGCAGCGTAGGTGGCAGGGTGACGGGAAACACCATATATTTT	CASSVGGRVTGNTIYF
-	TRBD2	TRBV4-3	TRBJ2-3	TGCGCCAGCAGCCAAGTAGGAGGCGGGGGGCGAGGAGATACGCAGTATTTT	CASSQVGGGGRGDTQYF
-	TRBD2	TRBV29-1	TRBJ2-5	TGCAGCTATACGACCAGCGGGACTGGGGGACCGAAGACCCAGTACTTC	CSYTTSGTGGPKTQYF
once	-	TRBV28	TRBJ2-7	TGTGCCAGCAGTTTACCCGGCCCAGGCGCCACCTACGAGCAGTACTTC	CASSLPGPGATYEQYF
-	TRBD2	TRBV13	TRBJ2-1	TGTGCCAGCAGCTTTGATAGGGCGGGAGTCCCCGTGCAGTTCTTC	CASSFDRAGVPVQFF
-	-	TRBV12-3/TRBV12-4	TRBJ2-7	TGTGCCAGCAGTTTCGCCAGGGGCTACGAGCAGTACTTC	CASSFARGYEQYF
once	TRBD1	TRBV11-2	TRBJ1-1	TGTGCCAGCAGCAACCGACAGGGAATGAACACTGAAGCTTTCTTT	CASSNRQGMNTEAFF
-	TRBD2	TRBV24-1	TRBJ2-5	TGTGCCACCGACCGCGGGGGGGGAGAGACCCAGTACTTC	CATDRGGGETQYF
-	-	TRBV7-3	TRBJ2-7	TGTGCCAGCAGCCGGGGACTCCTTTTCCACGAGCAGTACTTC	CASSRGLLFHEQYF
-	-	TRBV9	TRBJ2-3	TGTGCCAGCAGCGTAGAAAGCAGGGCCGATACGCAGTATTTT	CASSVESRADTQYF
-	TRBD1	TRBV4-3	TRBJ1-4	TGCGCCAGCAGCCCACAGACAGGGTATGGTGAAAAACTGTTTTTT	CASSPQTGYGEKLFF
many	-	TRBV11-2	TRBJ1-1	TGTGCCAGCAGCTTAGATGGAGGTGAAGCTTTCTTT	CASSLDGGEAFF
-	TRBD1	TRBV27	TRBJ2-3	TGTGCCAGCAGTTTAAGGGACAGACTCACAGATACGCAGTATTTT	CASSLRDRLTDTQYF
-	TRBD1	TRBV19	TRBJ1-1	TGTGCCAGTATCCCCTACAGGGGGGGGAACACTGAAGCTTTCTTT	CASIPYRGGNTEAFF
once	-	TRBV5-6	TRBJ1-3	TGTGCCAGCAGCTTGGGCGGCTCTGGAAACACCATATATTTT	CASSLGGSGNTIYF
once	-	TRBV10-3	TRBJ2-1	TGTGCCATCGGCAGGGGCAATGAGCAGTTCTTC	CAIGRGNEQFF
-	-	TRBV19	TRBJ2-7	TGTGCCAGTAGTTCAAACAGGGAAGGTGAGCAGTACTTC	CASSSNREGEQYF
-	TRBD2	TRBV6-2/TRBV6-3	TRBJ2-3	TGTGCCAGCAGCCGGGGACTAGATCCAGATACGCAGTATTTT	CASSRGLDPDTQYF
-	TRBD1	TRBV5-1	TRBJ2-7	TGCGCCAGCAGCTGGACAGGCTCGATAGACTACGAGCAGTACTTC	CASSWTGSIDYEQYF
-	-	TRBV19	TRBJ1-5	TGTGCCAGTAGTACCAGGGGTTCTAATCAGCCCCAGCATTTT	CASSTRGSNQPQHF
-	TRBD2	TRBV5-1	TRBJ2-1	TGCGCCAGCAGCACGAGACTAGCGGGAGTTTACAATGAGCAGTTCTTC	CASSTRLAGVYNEQFF
-	TRBD2	TRBV10-2	TRBJ2-5	TGCGCCAGCAGTGGGGCATTCGGACTAGCGGCTTACCAAGAGACCCAGTACTTC	CASSGAFGLAAYQETQYF
-	TRBD2	TRBV5-6	TRBJ2-3	TGTGCCAGCAGCTTCAGTGGCGGGGGGTTCACAGATACGCAGTATTTT	CASSFSGGGFTDTQYF
-	-	TRBV7-2	TRBJ2-7	TGTGCCAGCAGCCCTAGACAGGTCTCCTACGAGCAGTACTTC	CASSPRQVSYEQYF
-	TRBD2	TRBV7-6	TRBJ2-3	TGTGCCAGCAGCTTAACGGCGGGAGGCGGCACAGATACGCAGTATTTT	CASSLTAGGGTDTQYF
once	TRBD1	TRBV27	TRBJ2-7	TGTGCCAGCAGTCGGACAGGGGGTTTGAACGAGCAGTACTTC	CASSRTGGLNEQYF
-	TRBD1	TRBV7-3	TRBJ2-1	TGTGCCAGCAGCTTAACAGGGACAGAGTACAATGAGCAGTTCTTC	CASSLTGTEYNEQFF
-	-	TRBV19	TRBJ2-6	TGTGCCAGTAGTACCCACAAAGGGGGATCTGGGGCCAACGTCCTGACTTTC	CASSTHKGGSGANVLTF
few	-	TRBV15	TRBJ1-4	TGTGCCACCAGCAGTATTGGGACTCCAACTAATGAAAAACTGTTTTTT	CATSSIGTPTNEKLFF
-	-	TRBV4-1	TRBJ1-1	TGCGCCAGCAGCCAAGACTTTGAAGGGGACACTGAAGCTTTCTTT	CASSQDFEGDTEAFF
-	-	TRBV2	TRBJ1-3	TGTGCCAGCAGTGAGGGGGCTTGGGACACCATATATTTT	CASSEGAWDTIYF
-	-	TRBV5-6	TRBJ1-6	TGTGCCAGCAGCTTCAAAGGGGGACCGGGGTCCTATAATTCACCCCTCCACTTT	CASSFKGGPGSYNSPLHF
-	TRBD1	TRBV2	TRBJ1-1	TGTGCCACCCCGGGACAGAGTCTTTACACTGAAGCTTTCTTT	CATPGQSLYTEAFF